The 27 T cell receptor beta chains listed next were all sequenced from one sample in a study of cytomegalovirus exposure and HLA in healthy donors. Profiled with immunoSEQ multiplex PCR; TCRdb holds only in-frame clones, not every one. In the table there are 150,000 to 200,000 clones, roughly 82% of which are singletons. Sequencing input: PBMCs. These receptors came from a young woman in good health and CMV-seronegative.

The chain is built from TRBV10-3 and TRBJ2-1; 7 bases match TRBD1. Germline V gene data show CDR1 as ENHRY and CDR2 as SYGVKD. Trimming took 4 bases from V and 4 from J; bases not matched to a gene: 7. The CDR3 loop spans 15 amino acids. CDR3 in DNA: TGTGCCATCAGTGGATCGGACAGGACATACAATGAGCAGTTCTTC. It specifies CAISGSDRTYNEQFF.

This chain joins TRBV2 and TRBJ2-5; 14 bases map to TRBD2. The V segment lost 6 bases and the J segment 1 base; nucleotides outside the gene matches: 1. The germline V gene encodes CDR1 SNHLY and CDR2 FYNNEI. The CDR3 spans 15 residues. This CDR3 is CASRGTSGGQETQYF. The CDR3 DNA is TGTGCCAGCAGGGGGACTAGCGGGGGCCAAGAGACCCAGTACTTC.

This clone was detected only a few times. V is TRBV7-9 and J is TRBJ1-2; TRBD1 is a possible D gene (6 bases). This CDR3 region has 15 residues. Germline CDR1 SEHNR, CDR2 FQNEAQ (reference sequence). V was clipped by 1 base and J by 8 bases, with 17 bases between them. The DNA of the CDR3 is TGTGCCAGCAGCTTAGTTGGCAGGGGTTTGGAGGGCTACACCTTC. Amino acid sequence: CASSLVGRGLEGYTF.

This clone has more than one count but fewer than ten. The chain combines TRBV5-1 with TRBJ1-4; a weak D match, TRBD1 (6 bases). V was pared by 6 bases and J by 4 bases, with 19 bases between. The CDR3 covers 16 residues. The germline CDR1 and CDR2 sequences are SGHRS and YFSETQ. CDR3 sequence reads: CASTGQVGTSNEKLFF. The CDR3 DNA follows: TGCGCCAGCACTGGTCAGGTCGGGACAAGTAATGAAAAACTGTTTTTT.

This chain connects TRBV4-1 to TRBJ2-5; D not resolved. CDR3 length: 13 amino acids. V was trimmed by 4 bases and J by 4 bases, leaving 10 bases between them. Germline assignment: CDR1 MGHRA and CDR2 YSYEKL. As DNA, the CDR3 is TGCGCCAGCAGCCTAGTCGCTTTAGAGACCCAGTACTTC. This sequence encodes CASSLVALETQYF.

The chain employs TRBV6-5 and TRBJ1-1; D is uncertain. CDR1 is MNHEY, CDR2 SVGAGI, per germline. Trimming removed 2 bases at V and 3 bases at J, with 7 bases between. The CDR3 loop spans 13 amino acids. DNA for the CDR3: TGTGCCAGCAGTTACGCCCGGTACACTGAAGCTTTCTTT. Translation gives CASSYARYTEAFF.

This clone was observed a single time. The chain couples TRBV7-2 to TRBJ1-1; D may be TRBD1 (5 bases). CDR1 is SGHTA, CDR2 FQGNSA, per germline. This CDR3 spans 13 amino acids. The V end was cut by 4 bases, the J end by 5 bases, with 11 bases between. The CDR3 loop is CASSYSGGTEAFF. DNA for the CDR3: TGTGCCAGCAGCTATAGCGGGGGAACTGAAGCTTTCTTT.

The J gene is TRBJ2-2, the V gene TRBV5-1; tentatively, D is TRBD1 (6 bases). The CDR3 covers 15 residues. Germline loops: CDR1 SGHRS, CDR2 YFSETQ. Trimming cost V 4 bases and J 6 bases, with 16 bases left between them. The CDR3 region has the DNA TGCGCCAGCAGCGATGCTACAGGGCAGGCCGGGGAGCTGTTTTTT. Translating it yields CASSDATGQAGELFF.

The V call is TRBV5-1, the J call TRBJ2-3; 7 bases agree with TRBD2. This CDR3 has 16 amino acids. Germline CDR1 is SGHRS and CDR2 is YFSETQ. V lost 3 bases and J lost 3; bases outside the gene matches: 10. The CDR3 sequence: CASSYGSGAITDTQYF. In DNA form, the CDR3 reads TGCGCCAGCAGCTACGGGAGCGGGGCGATAACAGATACGCAGTATTTT.

The V gene is TRBV6-4, the J gene TRBJ2-3; 9 bases match TRBD1. This CDR3 has 15 amino acids. V dropped 3 bases and J dropped 5; count of bases not matched to a gene: 6. The germline CDR1 and CDR2 sequences are MRHNA and SNTAGT. The CDR3 bases are TGTGCCAGCAGTGAGTCGGGACAGGGTGTAGATACGCAGTATTTT. Translating gives CASSESGQGVDTQYF.

The rearrangement joins TRBV5-1 to TRBJ2-1, with a possible D match to TRBD2 (6 bases). Trimming shortened V by 0 bases and J by 7 bases, and 11 bases separated the two germline ends. Germline assignment: CDR1 SGHRS and CDR2 YFSETQ. This CDR3 region has 14 residues. The CDR3 is CASSLAGRRNEQFF. CDR3 nucleotide sequence: TGCGCCAGCAGCTTGGCCGGGAGAAGGAATGAGCAGTTCTTC.

The chain links TRBV5-1 to TRBJ1-4; D is unresolved. V was trimmed by 0 bases and J by 5 bases, leaving 8 bases between them. The CDR3 covers 14 residues. CDR1 and CDR2 from the germline V gene are SGHRS and YFSETQ. The CDR3 DNA sequence: TGCGCCAGCAGCTTGGATTCTATGAATGAAAAACTGTTTTTT. It translates to CASSLDSMNEKLFF.

This sequence joins TRBV7-7 and TRBJ2-5; D is unclear. The CDR3 covers 13 residues. In germline, CDR1 is SSHAT, CDR2 FNYEAQ (reference sequence). The V end lost 6 bases, the J end lost 1 base, and 9 bases lay between the germline ends. In nucleotides, the CDR3 is TGTGCCAGCAGTTCCCTAGTCCAAGAGACCCAGTACTTC. Amino acid sequence: CASSSLVQETQYF.

This clone was recorded only once. This sequence joins TRBV28 and TRBJ1-2; TRBD1 is a possible D gene (6 bases). The CDR3 is 14 amino acids. V dropped 7 bases and J dropped 1 base, with 13 bases sitting between them. The germline CDR1 and CDR2 sequences are MDHEN and SYDVKM. The CDR3 nucleotides read TGTGCCAGCACCCCGGGGGGCAGTAACTATGGCTACACCTTC. This gives the protein CASTPGGSNYGYTF.

The rearrangement uses TRBV27 and TRBJ2-4; 8 bases match TRBD1. The V gene's germline CDR1 is MNHEY and CDR2 SMNVEV (reference sequence). V trimming: 6 bases; J trimming: 0 bases; junction bases outside the gene matches: 7. The CDR3 covers 16 residues. CDR3 bases: TGTGCCAGCAGCGACAGGGGAGGTGGAGCCAAAAACATTCAGTACTTC. Its translation: CASSDRGGGAKNIQYF.

This sequence joins TRBV4-1 and TRBJ1-3, with D tentatively TRBD1 (6 bases). CDR1 is MGHRA and CDR2 is YSYEKL in the germline V gene. This CDR3 region has 18 residues. Deletions cut 0 bases from V and 2 bases from J, with 17 bases between. CDR3: CASSQDSFWTEAGNTIYF. CDR3 DNA sequence: TGCGCCAGCAGCCAAGACTCTTTTTGGACAGAAGCTGGAAACACCATATATTTT.

This clone was observed a handful of times. This chain connects TRBV10-3 to TRBJ2-3, with TRBD1 identical over 7 bases. The length of the CDR3 is 12 residues. Trimming took 1 base from V and 14 from J; bases not matched to a gene: 6. The germline V gene has CDR1 ENHRY and CDR2 SYGVKD. In DNA, the CDR3 is TGTGCCATCAGTGAGTTAACAGGGGATCTGTATTTT. Translation: CAISELTGDLYF.

The V call is TRBV30, the J call TRBJ1-2; D is ambiguous. This CDR3 is 12 amino acids long. CDR1 and CDR2 (germline): GTSNPN, SVGIG (reference sequence). V was clipped by 3 bases and J by 2 bases, with 7 bases between them. CDR3: CAWRRENYGYTF. The CDR3 bases are TGTGCCTGGAGACGGGAGAACTATGGCTACACCTTC.

The chain recombines TRBV18 with TRBJ2-5, with TRBD1 matching 7 bases. The CDR3 runs to 13 residues. Germline CDR1 and CDR2: KGHSH and LQKENI. V lost 1 base, J lost 4 bases, and 0 bases stayed unmatched. The CDR3: CASSPQGAETQYF. The DNA for the CDR3 is TGTGCCAGCTCACCACAGGGGGCAGAGACCCAGTACTTC. Full variable domain (outside the CDR3, taken from reference TRBV18 and TRBJ2-5): NAGVMQNPRHLVRRRGQEARLRCSPMKGHSHVYWYRQLPEEGLKFMVYLQKENIIDESGMPKERFSAEFPKEGPSILRIQQVVRGDSAAYFCASSPQGAETQYFGPGTRLLVL.

This chain links TRBV5-1 with TRBJ2-1; D gene uncertain. From germline, CDR1 is SGHRS and CDR2 YFSETQ. With 0 bases removed from V and 3 bases from J, the gap between germline ends came to 4 bases. This CDR3 is built from 13 residues. The CDR3 DNA follows: TGCGCCAGCAGCTTGGCCCTCTACAATGAGCAGTTCTTC. This sequence encodes CASSLALYNEQFF.

A single count supports this clone. This chain links TRBV2 with TRBJ2-2; 7 bases line up with TRBD2. The CDR3 extends over 14 amino acids. Germline-derived CDR1 and CDR2 are SNHLY and FYNNEI. The J segment lost 3 bases and the V segment lost 10 bases, leaving 8 bases of the junction unmatched. The CDR3 DNA reads TGTGCCACCGGGGGGAAGGGCGACACCGGGGAGCTGTTTTTT. Its protein product is CATGGKGDTGELFF.

The chain carries TRBV19 and TRBJ1-6; a possible D gene is TRBD1 (6 bases). Germline CDR1 and CDR2: LNHDA and SQIVND (reference sequence). The CDR3 is 15 residues long. Trimming removed 3 bases at V and 8 bases at J, with 14 bases between. CDR3 bases: TGTGCCAGTAGTATCTCCACAGGGTCAGATTCACCCCTCCACTTT. Translation gives CASSISTGSDSPLHF.

The J gene is TRBJ2-1, the V gene TRBV5-1, with 9 bases aligning to TRBD1. The CDR3 totals 17 residues. V shed 4 bases and J 7 bases; nucleotides not matched to a gene: 15. CDR1 and CDR2 from the germline V gene are SGHRS and YFSETQ. CDR3 residues: CASSASSARTGVNEQFF. The DNA for the CDR3 is TGCGCCAGCAGCGCTTCCAGTGCCCGGACAGGGGTGAATGAGCAGTTCTTC.

The V gene is TRBV7-9, the J gene TRBJ2-7; TRBD2 might be the D (6 bases). V was trimmed by 2 bases and J by 5 bases, leaving 13 bases between them. This CDR3 is 14 amino acids long. CDR1 is SEHNR and CDR2 is FQNEAQ in the germline V gene (reference sequence). The CDR3 region has the DNA TGTGCCAGCAGCTTATCGCGGGATTGGGACGAGCAGTACTTC. Translating gives CASSLSRDWDEQYF.

This clone was detected only once. This chain joins TRBV5-1 and TRBJ1-1; D perhaps matches TRBD1 (5 bases). V lost 3 bases to trimming and J lost 1 base, with 10 bases between them. The CDR3 extends over 14 amino acids. The V gene's germline CDR1 is SGHRS and CDR2 YFSETQ. This CDR3 is CASSSGRGNTEAFF. For the CDR3, the DNA is TGCGCCAGCAGCTCCGGGAGGGGGAACACTGAAGCTTTCTTT.

The rearrangement uses TRBV27 and TRBJ1-5, with 7 bases lining up with TRBD1. From germline, CDR1 is MNHEY and CDR2 SMNVEV (reference sequence). Germline trimming cut 6 bases from V and 3 bases from J; bases unmatched to any gene: 11. The CDR3 is made up of 16 amino acids. CDR3 region: CASRGLQQGSNQPQHF. The CDR3, as DNA: TGTGCCAGCAGGGGATTACAACAGGGGTCCAATCAGCCCCAGCATTTT.

Worth noting for this clone: At the DNA level, this CDR3 is encoded by other sequences in the same sample as well. This chain links TRBV6-5 with TRBJ2-7, with D hard to call. Germline V gives CDR1 MNHEY, CDR2 SVGAGI. V was trimmed by 0 bases and J by 4 bases, leaving 10 bases between them. The CDR3 consists of 14 residues. Here the CDR3 reads CASSYSGGRYEQYF. The CDR3 nucleotides are TGTGCCAGCAGTTACTCAGGCGGCCGATACGAGCAGTACTTC.